Listed below are T cell receptor beta chains from one sample, sequenced in a study of T cell responses to AZD1222 COVID-19 vaccine. Profiling relied on immunoSEQ multiplex PCR, and the TCRdb table lists in-frame clones only, not all of them. This sample has around 92,000 clones; 70% to 90% occur once, and the top ten carry 10%. The specimen was peripheral blood, collected on day 0 of AZD1222 vaccination. These receptors all come from an adult in good health. Both conserved end residues are part of each CDR3. Each record gives: clone size, J gene, V gene, D gene, CDR3 length, CDR3 DNA, CDR3 protein. D genes are given only for firm matches. Expanded clones get a size class; other rows say once, few or many, or leave the size out.

>-|TRBJ2-2|TRBV6-6|-|14
TGTGCCAGCGGGCACCGGGCCTTCACCGGGGAGCTGTTTTTT
CASGHRAFTGELFF
>-|TRBJ2-7|TRBV2|-|14
TGTGCCAGCAGTAGGACAGAGGCGGCCTACGAGCAGTACTTC
CASSRTEAAYEQYF
>-|TRBJ2-7|TRBV7-2|TRBD2|13
TGTGCCAGCAGCTTAGGGGGACTAGGCGGGCAGTACTTC
CASSLGGLGGQYF
>few|TRBJ2-3|TRBV28|TRBD2|18
TGTGCCAGCAGCCCTCCGGGACTAGCGGGAGGGTCCGGAGATACGCAGTATTTT
CASSPPGLAGGSGDTQYF
>-|TRBJ1-1|TRBV29-1|TRBD1|14
TGCAGCGGCGAAGGGGACAGGGGTGGCACTGAAGCTTTCTTT
CSGEGDRGGTEAFF
>-|TRBJ1-4|TRBV2|-|15
TGTGCCAGCAGTGAACCGGAAGGGGGGAATGAAAAACTGTTTTTT
CASSEPEGGNEKLFF
>-|TRBJ2-3|TRBV27|-|15
TGTGCCAGCAGTTTAACAGGGGACTCCACAGATACGCAGTATTTT
CASSLTGDSTDTQYF
>-|TRBJ2-3|TRBV9|-|14
TGTGCCAGCAGCCCCCGGACGTACACAGATACGCAGTATTTT
CASSPRTYTDTQYF
>medium-sized|TRBJ2-7|TRBV28|-|14
TGTGCCAGCAGGGCGGCGGGGATGGGGTACGAGCAGTACTTC
CASRAAGMGYEQYF
>-|TRBJ2-3|TRBV9|-|13
TGTGCCAGCAGCGTCGGGGCCACAGATACGCAGTATTTT
CASSVGATDTQYF
>-|TRBJ2-1|TRBV20-1|-|11
TGCAGTGCTAGAAGACTTGCGGAGCAGTTCTTC
CSARRLAEQFF
>-|TRBJ2-5|TRBV29-1|TRBD2|12
TGCAGCGGAAGCGGGGGGGCAGAGACCCAGTACTTC
CSGSGGAETQYF
>-|TRBJ2-7|TRBV7-6|TRBD2|13
TGTGCCAGCAGCTTCGGGGGGTCCTACGAGCAGTACTTC
CASSFGGSYEQYF
>-|TRBJ1-4|TRBV3-1/TRBV3-2|TRBD1|14
TGTGCCAGCAGCCGGAAGGGGGCCGGGGAAAAACTGTTTTTT
CASSRKGAGEKLFF
>few|TRBJ2-7|TRBV29-1|TRBD1|13
TGCAGCGTAGCCCGTGACAGGGCTTACGAGCAGTACTTC
CSVARDRAYEQYF
>-|TRBJ2-1|TRBV5-1|-|15
TGCGCCAGCAGCTTGCCAGGGAGCTCCTACAATGAGCAGTTCTTC
CASSLPGSSYNEQFF
>-|TRBJ2-3|TRBV5-4|TRBD2|16
TGTGCCAGCAGGCGGTGGACTAGCGGGGGCACAGATACGCAGTATTTT
CASRRWTSGGTDTQYF
>-|TRBJ2-1|TRBV11-2|-|11
TGTGCCAGCAGCTTACTTAATGAGCAGTTCTTC
CASSLLNEQFF
>-|TRBJ1-2|TRBV4-1|-|17
TGCGCCAGCAGCGTTAGGTCCCGGGACGGACCTAGCTATGGCTACACCTTC
CASSVRSRDGPSYGYTF
>-|TRBJ2-5|TRBV7-2|TRBD2|16
TGTGCCAGCAGCTTAGCCCCTAGCGGGGGACAAGAGACCCAGTACTTC
CASSLAPSGGQETQYF
>-|TRBJ1-2|TRBV29-1|TRBD1|14
TGCAGCGTGAGGGGTAGGGACAGGGCGTCGGGCTACACCTTC
CSVRGRDRASGYTF
>-|TRBJ2-7|TRBV14|-|15
TGTGCCAGCAGCCAAGATAAGCGGGTGACCTACGAGCAGTACTTC
CASSQDKRVTYEQYF
>-|TRBJ2-2|TRBV28|TRBD2|15
TGTGCCAGCAGTCTAGCGGGAGGGAGCACCGGGGAGCTGTTTTTT
CASSLAGGSTGELFF
>-|TRBJ2-6|TRBV6-2/TRBV6-3|-|14
TGTGCCAGCAGCTCCGAGTATGGGGCCAACGTCCTGACTTTC
CASSSEYGANVLTF
>-|TRBJ1-5|TRBV15|TRBD1|14
TGTGCCACCAGCTGGGGACAGTTTAATCAGCCCCAGCATTTT
CATSWGQFNQPQHF
>few|TRBJ2-3|TRBV30|-|13
TGTGCCTGGAGGGCTAGCGGCACAGATACGCAGTATTTT
CAWRASGTDTQYF
>-|TRBJ1-5|TRBV7-2|-|13
TGTGCCAGCAGCGTCGGAGATCCTGAGCCCCAGCATTTT
CASSVGDPEPQHF
>-|TRBJ1-4|TRBV9|TRBD1|15
TGTGCCAGCAGCCCTCGTCCAGGGGGTAATGAAAAACTGTTTTTT
CASSPRPGGNEKLFF
>-|TRBJ2-7|TRBV5-1|TRBD1|15
TGCGCCAGCAGCAGAGACCGGGACAGGGGCTACGAGCAGTACTTC
CASSRDRDRGYEQYF
>-|TRBJ1-3|TRBV28|-|15
TGTGCCAGCAGCCTTGAGTGGTCTGCAGGAAACACCATATATTTT
CASSLEWSAGNTIYF
>-|TRBJ2-7|TRBV5-4|-|13
TGTGCCAGCAGCACCGACTCGAGATACGAGCAGTACTTC
CASSTDSRYEQYF
>medium-sized|TRBJ2-7|TRBV20-1|-|11
TGCAGTGCTAAACAGGGTCACGAGCAGTACTTC
CSAKQGHEQYF
>-|TRBJ2-1|TRBV7-6|TRBD2|15
TGTGCCAGCAGCTTAACAGCGGGAGGTAACAATGAGCAGTTCTTC
CASSLTAGGNNEQFF
>-|TRBJ1-5|TRBV19|TRBD1|14
TGTGCCAGTAGTCCCCGGGACAGGGGTCAGCCCCAGCATTTT
CASSPRDRGQPQHF
>-|TRBJ2-5|TRBV6-5|-|11
TGTGCCAGCACCCAGGGTGAGACCCAGTACTTC
CASTQGETQYF
>-|TRBJ2-3|TRBV5-6|-|14
TGTGCCAGCAGCCCGGGGTGGGGGGCAGATACGCAGTATTTT
CASSPGWGADTQYF
>-|TRBJ1-2|TRBV7-9|TRBD1|16
TGTGCCAGCAGCTTCGCCGGGACAGGGGCCAACTATGGCTACACCTTC
CASSFAGTGANYGYTF
>-|TRBJ2-4|TRBV6-5|-|11
TGTGCCAGGCCGACCCCGGACATTCAGTACTTC
CARPTPDIQYF
>-|TRBJ1-1|TRBV30|-|13
TGTGCCTGGAGTGTTGGAAGGGAGACTGAAGCTTTCTTT
CAWSVGRETEAFF
>-|TRBJ1-1|TRBV25-1|-|15
TGTGCCAGCAGTGAGGACCGAGGGGGAGGCACTGAAGCTTTCTTT
CASSEDRGGGTEAFF
>-|TRBJ1-5|TRBV6-5|TRBD1|14
TGTGCCAGCAGGGACTCAGGGGGCGATCAGCCCCAGCATTTT
CASRDSGGDQPQHF